This entry describes one T cell receptor beta chain. After isolation, RNA underwent reverse transcription to generate cDNA as the sequencing template. Method: immunoSEQ multiplex PCR; TCRdb's copy keeps in-frame clones and lacks some. The table includes about 180,000 clones, approximately 62% detected once. Collection of lesional scalp punch biopsies and peripheral blood was performed in alopecia areata patients. Sorting from PBMCs produced CD4+ and CD8+ T cells. This entry is derived from a study of CD8+ T cells in alopecia areata. Across the study: Tofacitinib administration to treated patients was oral, at 5 to 10 mg twice daily.

Specimen: CD4+ T cells sorted from blood, collected at week 0. This TCR was recovered from a human donor with alopecia areata.

CDR3 nucleotide sequence: TGTGCCAGCACCGGGGGAGGAGGACGAAACTATGGCTACACCTTC. Translation: CASTGGGGRNYGYTF. This rearrangement joins TRBV9 to TRBJ1-2, with a weak D call TRBD1 (5 bases). The length of the CDR3 is 15 residues. Germline V lookup: CDR1 SGDLS, CDR2 YYNGEE. Trimming cost V 6 bases and J 2 bases, with 17 bases left between them.